Listed below are T cell receptor beta chains from one sample, sequenced in a study of CD8 T cells in Susac syndrome. MiXCR, applied by TCRdb to the immunoSEQ multiplex PCR reads, yields one record per CDR3 protein. Seen here are 150,000 to 180,000 distinct CDR3 sequences, nearly 97% observed once, and the top ten hold over 0.12%. The sequencing sample was made of CD8+ T cells from PBMCs. The receptors were gathered from a human donor with multiple sclerosis. Each CDR3 is given with its conserved first and last residue. A D gene is named only where the DNA matches it firmly. Some rows have no size entry. The others give once, few or many, or a class for an expanded clone.

D gene	J gene	V gene	clone size	CDR3 DNA	CDR3 protein
NA	TRBJ1-2	TRBV4-1	NA	TGCGCCAGCAGCCAAGATCACAGGGAGAACTATGGCTACACCTTC	CASSQDHRENYGYTF
TRBD2	TRBJ2-1	TRBV20-1	once	TGCAGTGCTAGAGAGCGGGGGGGACCCTACAATGAGCAGTTCTTC	CSARERGGPYNEQFF
NA	TRBJ2-1	TRBV5-1	NA	TGCGCCAGCAGCTTGAAGATCGGCTGGGAGCAGTTCTTC	CASSLKIGWEQFF
NA	TRBJ2-1	TRBV29-1	NA	TGCAGCGTTGGGGACCAATCGTCCTACAATGAGCAGTTCTTC	CSVGDQSSYNEQFF
NA	TRBJ2-3	TRBV2	NA	TGTGCCAGCAGTATAGGGGCAGATACGCAGTATTTT	CASSIGADTQYF
NA	TRBJ1-1	TRBV7-9	NA	TGTGCCAGCAGCTCTAGAAAAAACACTGAAGCTTTCTTT	CASSSRKNTEAFF
NA	TRBJ2-6	TRBV7-9	once	TGTGCCAGCAGCCCCACGGCCGGGGCCAACGTCCTGACTTTC	CASSPTAGANVLTF
NA	TRBJ2-1	TRBV7-8	NA	TGTGCCAGCAGCCACCGTGGGTTGAGCGGTCGGGAGCAGTTCTTC	CASSHRGLSGREQFF
NA	TRBJ2-7	TRBV24-1	NA	TGTGCCACCATACGCCCCAGGAGCCACGAGCAGTACTTC	CATIRPRSHEQYF
NA	TRBJ1-5	TRBV5-6	NA	TGTGCCAGCAGCTTGGGTACTTTTATCAATCAGCCCCAGCATTTT	CASSLGTFINQPQHF
NA	TRBJ2-2	TRBV5-6	NA	TGTGCCAGCAGATTCCAGGGCTCTGGGGAGCTGTTTTTT	CASRFQGSGELFF
TRBD2	TRBJ2-7	TRBV29-1	NA	TGCAGCGTTGACGGGCTAGCGGGGGAACCCTACGAGCAGTACTTC	CSVDGLAGEPYEQYF
TRBD1	TRBJ1-1	TRBV27	once	TGTGCCAGCAGTAACACAGGGGTGAACACTGAAGCTTTCTTT	CASSNTGVNTEAFF
NA	TRBJ2-3	TRBV18	NA	TGTGCCAGCTCACCAGGGGCTGGCACAGATACGCAGTATTTT	CASSPGAGTDTQYF
NA	TRBJ1-2	TRBV29-1	NA	TGCAGCGTTGACTCGTTTTCTGGGGGGTATGGCTACACCTTC	CSVDSFSGGYGYTF
NA	TRBJ1-2	TRBV5-1	NA	TGCGCCAGCAGCTTGGGGTATGGCGGATATGGCTACACCTTC	CASSLGYGGYGYTF
TRBD2	TRBJ2-5	TRBV20-1	NA	TGCAGTGCTAGAGTCCGGGAGGGATATTGGGAGACCCAGTACTTC	CSARVREGYWETQYF
NA	TRBJ1-2	TRBV29-1	NA	TGCAACGTTGAGGGGACGGAAGCTAACTATGGCTACACCTTC	CNVEGTEANYGYTF
NA	TRBJ2-3	TRBV9	NA	TGTGCCAGCAGCGAAGGCCGGACAAGTAGCACAGATACGCAGTATTTT	CASSEGRTSSTDTQYF
NA	TRBJ2-7	TRBV12-3/TRBV12-4	NA	TGTGCCAGCAGTCCATTGTGGATCGACGAGCAGTACTTC	CASSPLWIDEQYF
NA	TRBJ1-2	TRBV27	NA	TGTGCCAGCAGTTTATTGGAGGGGACTGGCTACACCTTC	CASSLLEGTGYTF
NA	TRBJ2-1	TRBV6-5	NA	TGTGCCAGCAGTTACTCGCTGGCGGGGGCGAGATATGAGCAGTTCTTC	CASSYSLAGARYEQFF
NA	TRBJ2-3	TRBV9	once	TGTGCCAGCAGCGTCTATTCAGGGGCCAGGGCAGATACGCAGTATTTT	CASSVYSGARADTQYF
NA	TRBJ2-1	TRBV7-3	NA	TGTGCCAGCAGCTTAATCAGCCAGCATGAGCAGTTCTTC	CASSLISQHEQFF
TRBD1	TRBJ1-2	TRBV27	NA	TGTGCCAGCAGTTTCCAGGGGGCTTCCTATGGCTACACCTTC	CASSFQGASYGYTF
TRBD1	TRBJ1-5	TRBV2	NA	TGTGCCAGCAGCCCTGGGGTAGGACAGGGCCGCAATCAGCCCCAGCATTTT	CASSPGVGQGRNQPQHF
NA	TRBJ2-1	TRBV20-1	NA	TGCAGTGCTAGTCCCAGGGTTGAGAATAATGAGCAGTTCTTC	CSASPRVENNEQFF
NA	TRBJ2-1	TRBV29-1	NA	TGCAGCGTTGAAGGAACAGTGACCGTTTCCTTTTACAATGAGCAGTTCTTC	CSVEGTVTVSFYNEQFF
NA	TRBJ1-2	TRBV13	NA	TGTGCCAGCAGCCCCGACGGGGATGGCTACACCTTC	CASSPDGDGYTF
TRBD1	TRBJ2-1	TRBV7-8	NA	TGTGCCAGCAGCTTCCTCGGACAGGCCCCTCTCTCCTACAATGAGCAGTTCTTC	CASSFLGQAPLSYNEQFF
TRBD2	TRBJ2-1	TRBV7-9	NA	TGTGCCAGCAGCTTAACTAGCGGGGCCAATGAGCAGTTCTTC	CASSLTSGANEQFF
TRBD1	TRBJ2-7	TRBV5-1	NA	TGCGCCAGCAGCGAGGGACAGCAGCCGACCTACGAGCAGTACTTC	CASSEGQQPTYEQYF
NA	TRBJ2-7	TRBV7-6	NA	TGTGCCAGCAGCCTGCGACAGGATAGCTCCTACGAGCAGTACTTC	CASSLRQDSSYEQYF
NA	TRBJ2-5	TRBV12-3/TRBV12-4	NA	TGTGCCAGCAGTGCCCCCGGGGGATTGGAGACCCAGTACTTC	CASSAPGGLETQYF
TRBD1	TRBJ2-1	TRBV5-4	NA	TGTGCCAGCAGCTCTACCGGGACAGGGTACCGGGATGAGCAGTTCTTC	CASSSTGTGYRDEQFF
TRBD1	TRBJ1-2	TRBV5-1	NA	TGCGCCAGCAGCTCCACCGGGACAGAGACTAACTATGGCTACACCTTC	CASSSTGTETNYGYTF
TRBD1	TRBJ2-7	TRBV6-1	NA	TGTGCCAGCAGCCAGCCCGCCGGGACAGTTTCCGAGCAGTACTTC	CASSQPAGTVSEQYF
NA	TRBJ2-3	TRBV7-2	NA	TGTGCCAGCAGCTTAGGTCTGTGGGGCTTCACAGATACGCAGTATTTT	CASSLGLWGFTDTQYF
NA	TRBJ2-3	TRBV30	NA	TGTGCCTGGTACCGGGGACCCGCCACAGATACGCAGTATTTT	CAWYRGPATDTQYF
NA	TRBJ2-2	TRBV7-9	NA	TGTGCCAGCAGCCGACCCGGGGAGCTGTTTTTT	CASSRPGELFF
TRBD1	TRBJ2-1	TRBV27	NA	TGTGCCAGCAGTTACAGGGGGCACTCCTACAATGAGCAGTTCTTC	CASSYRGHSYNEQFF
NA	TRBJ1-5	TRBV20-1	NA	TGCAGTGCTAGAGATCGCAGCTATAGCAATCAGCCCCAGCATTTT	CSARDRSYSNQPQHF